This entry concerns a single TCR beta chain. This clonotype was seen many times. Its recognized antigen is unknown. No clone much larger than this one lies a single base away; base qualities are absent. The sample comes from a study of Graves' ophthalmopathy and Graves' hyperthyroidism (dated by TCRdb to 2016 to 2019). In the study overall: Peripheral blood was collected at initial diagnosis, before any treatment. In roughly six hyperthyroidism patients, the T-cell repertoires found in thyroid tissue were compared with those found in blood. For training and testing, the 100 patients in the discovery cohort were randomly divided in a 7:3 ratio. The independent validation cohort included about 19 hyperthyroidism patients plus 17 patients who later progressed from hyperthyroidism to ophthalmopathy. Following sampling, methimazole starting at 30 mg daily was administered to hyperthyroidism patients, and high-dose intravenous methylprednisolone was administered to ophthalmopathy patients. In total, approximately 140 blood samples were TCR-sequenced: around 42 ophthalmopathy, roughly 77 hyperthyroidism and around 17 hyperthyroidism-to-ophthalmopathy patients. The study used TCR beta repertoire signatures to distinguish Graves' ophthalmopathy from Graves' hyperthyroidism and to predict progression to ophthalmopathy. A discovery set of about a hundred patients (43 ophthalmopathy, about 58 stable hyperthyroidism) was enrolled to explore V-J signatures distinguishing ophthalmopathy from hyperthyroidism. Points the paper makes about the study in general: No statistical method was used to set the sample size in advance, and the investigators knew which group each participant was assigned to. Most of the expanded thyroid clonotypes with a frequency above 0.001 were also detected in blood, and it was suggested that the thyroid immune response may be reflected by blood repertoires. In validation, the model predicted ophthalmopathy progression with about 71% sensitivity and less than 80% specificity; roughly eleven predicted patients were CT-confirmed with GO in a median of approximately 6.5 months. In cross-validation, the 13-signature model distinguished ophthalmopathy from stable hyperthyroidism with roughly 90% sensitivity and almost 83% specificity, and in the test set the corresponding values were 80% and 75%.

Ophthalmopathy patients were characterized by moderately to severely active disease, a Clinical Activity Score of at least 3, a NOSPECS grade of at least 4, and a disease duration under 3 months. Patients were excluded if they had other autoimmune diseases, uncontrolled infections, pregnancy or lactation. Diagnosis was based on clinical symptoms, serum thyroxine, TRAb, thyroid ultrasound and orbital computed tomography. Ficoll-Paque density gradient centrifugation was used to isolate PBMCs from about 10 ml of fresh peripheral blood. Total RNA was extracted using Trizol reagent, and RNA quality was checked on an Agilent 2100 Bioanalyzer. The germline V gene (reference sequence) provides CDR1 DFQATT and CDR2 SNEGSKA. V loses 3 bases, J loses 2 bases, and the germline ends lie 10 bases apart. Including cysteine and phenylalanine, the CDR3 has 13 amino acids. Just the 39-base CDR3 DNA is kept, in frame starting at base 1.

TCR beta CDR3 regions were amplified from RNA transcripts for repertoire sequencing. The first round of RT-PCR was done with HTBI primers and the Qiagen OneStep RT-PCR kit, and was followed by a second round of multiplex PCR, then size selection and purification. Sequencing of the libraries was carried out on an Illumina HiSeq2000 in paired-end mode with 100 bp reads. For the original study's pipeline: SOAPnuke was used to process the reads, throwing out any read that had adapters, had uncalled bases, had a mean Phred below 15, or lacked an exact constant-primer or identifier match. COPE v1.2.5 was used to merge high-quality paired reads. Unique nucleotide sequences were defined as clonotypes and aligned to IMGT TRB V, D and J references using MiTCR v1.1. Analysis was restricted to V-J combinations with a frequency above 0.0001, which covered about 99% of repertoires. A TCR clonal expansion and chaos score per V-J combination was defined as the ratio of F50 clonal expansion to chaos observed in the TCRdist matrix. Welch's t-statistics and random forest were used to narrow the features down to 13 V-J combinations, which were then fed into a naive Bayes classifier. The Morisita-Horn index was used to measure how similar the thyroid and blood repertoires were. In-frame beta chains were kept once TCRdb had trimmed the public reads at Q25 with fastp and called clones with MiXCR. For every CDR3 protein sequence, its rows merge into one entry that carries the most common genes and DNA. The V and J calls were determined by TCRdb, not by the authors. In all, the sample holds about 370,000 distinct CDR3 sequences, and approximately 16% of those were seen once. Roughly 1.5% of the sample belongs to the ten largest clones.

The rearranged chain carries TRBV20-1 and TRBJ2-5; the D segment could be TRBD1, given 5 matching bases. The sample consisted of peripheral blood. The receptor comes from a woman between 18 and 29 years old with Graves' ophthalmopathy. Donor details come from another sample of the same person, matched by shared clones. The CDR3 loop reads CSASPRVQETQYF. In nucleotides, the sequence is TGCAGTGCTAGCCCCAGGGTACAAGAGACCCAGTACTTC.